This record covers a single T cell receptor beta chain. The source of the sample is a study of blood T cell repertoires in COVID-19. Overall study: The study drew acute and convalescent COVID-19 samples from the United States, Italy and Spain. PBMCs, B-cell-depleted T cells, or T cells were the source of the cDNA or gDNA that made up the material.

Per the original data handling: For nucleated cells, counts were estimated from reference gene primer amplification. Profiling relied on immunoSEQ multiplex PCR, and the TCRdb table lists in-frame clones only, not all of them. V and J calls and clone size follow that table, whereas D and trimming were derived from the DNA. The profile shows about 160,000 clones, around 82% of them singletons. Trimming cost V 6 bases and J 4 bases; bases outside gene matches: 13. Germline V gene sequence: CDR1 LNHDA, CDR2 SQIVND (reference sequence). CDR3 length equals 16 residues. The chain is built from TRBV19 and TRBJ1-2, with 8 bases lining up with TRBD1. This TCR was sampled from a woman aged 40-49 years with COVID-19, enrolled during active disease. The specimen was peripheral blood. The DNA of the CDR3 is TGTGCCAGTAGCCAATTAGGGACAGGCCGGACCTATGGCTACACCTTC. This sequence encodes CASSQLGTGRTYGYTF. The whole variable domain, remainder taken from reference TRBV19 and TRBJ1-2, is DGGITQSPKYLFRKEGQNVTLSCEQNLNHDAMYWYRQDPGQGLRLIYYSQIVNDFQKGDIAEGYSVSREKKESFPLTVTSAQKNPTAFYLCASSQLGTGRTYGYTFGSGTRLTVV.